A single sample is the source of the 13 T cell receptor beta chains below, sequenced in a study of cytomegalovirus exposure and HLA in healthy donors. The PCR used 60 Vbeta and 13 Jbeta primers. TCRdb's copy holds only in-frame clones and misses some; the assay was immunoSEQ multiplex PCR. Among more than 20,000 clones listed, approximately 70% were seen once. Sequencing input: PBMCs. The receptor source for this set is a woman in her forties or fifties in good health and CMV-seronegative.

The chain has TRBV28 and TRBJ2-3, with TRBD2 matching 11 bases. There are 14 residues in the CDR3. Germline trimming cut 10 bases from V and 2 bases from J; bases unmatched to any gene: 5. Looked up from germline, CDR1 is MDHEN and CDR2 is SYDVKM. The CDR3 coding sequence is TGTGCCACTCGGGGACTAGCGGCCACAGATACGCAGTATTTT. Its protein product is CATRGLAATDTQYF.

The rearrangement uses TRBV6-5 and TRBJ1-5; 10 bases agree with TRBD1. The CDR3 is 15 residues long. Trimming cost V 6 bases and J 5 bases; bases outside gene matches: 7. Germline V gene sequence: CDR1 MNHEY, CDR2 SVGAGI. CDR3 protein: CASSTTGTGDQPQHF. DNA for the CDR3: TGTGCCAGCAGCACTACCGGGACAGGGGATCAGCCCCAGCATTTT.

The chain recombines TRBV6-5 with TRBJ2-7, with a weak D call TRBD1 (6 bases). There are 15 residues in the CDR3. V was cut by 5 bases and J by 6 bases, with 20 bases left in between. Looked up from germline, CDR1 is MNHEY and CDR2 is SVGAGI. CDR3 region: CASSRVSRGQGEQYF. For the CDR3, the DNA is TGTGCCAGCAGTCGCGTAAGCAGGGGACAAGGCGAGCAGTACTTC.

The chain is built from TRBV6-5 and TRBJ2-7, with 9 bases identical to TRBD2. The germline V gene has CDR1 MNHEY and CDR2 SVGAGI. This CDR3 is 13 amino acids long. J was trimmed by 6 bases and V by 5 bases; bases with no gene match: 5. The CDR3 region has the DNA TGTGCCAGCAGTAGTAGCGGGAGTGGCGAGCAGTACTTC. Encoded protein: CASSSSGSGEQYF.

This clone has just a few counts. The gene calls are TRBV2 and TRBJ1-2; D not certain. Germline V CDR1 and CDR2: SNHLY, FYNNEI. The CDR3 covers 12 residues. V was clipped by 4 bases and J by 3 bases, with 6 bases between them. The CDR3, as DNA: TGTGCCAGCAGTGCGTCGGACTATGGCTACACCTTC. Its protein is CASSASDYGYTF. The full variable domain, its missing parts supplied by reference TRBV2 and TRBJ1-2, is EPEVTQTPSHQVTQMGQEVILRCVPISNHLYFYWYRQILGQKVEFLVSFYNNEISEKSEIFDDQFSVERPDGSNFTLKIRSTKLEDSAMYFCASSASDYGYTFGSGTRLTVV.

This sequence joins TRBV19 and TRBJ2-1, with TRBD2 identical over 10 bases. Unmatched junction bases numbered 2, after V lost 6 bases and J lost 6 bases. Germline V gene data show CDR1 as LNHDA and CDR2 as SQIVND (reference sequence). The CDR3 runs to 13 residues. CDR3 residues: CASRTSGVNEQFF. The CDR3 nucleotides read TGTGCCAGTAGAACTAGCGGGGTCAATGAGCAGTTCTTC.

CDR3 DNA: TGTGCCAGCAGTCCCGCGGGGTACGAGCAGTACTTC. Translated: CASSPAGYEQYF. The chain carries TRBV6-6 and TRBJ2-7; D perhaps matches TRBD2 (6 bases). The CDR3 has 12 residues. CDR1 is MNHNY and CDR2 is SVGAGI in the germline V gene (reference sequence). V was clipped by 5 bases and J by 4 bases, with 9 bases between them.

The chain employs TRBV2 and TRBJ2-7; D possibly corresponds to TRBD1 (6 bases). V lost 3 bases and J lost 2, with 14 bases in between. CDR1 SNHLY and CDR2 FYNNEI come from the germline V gene. CDR3 size: 15 residues. The CDR3 nucleotides are TGTGCCAGCAGTGACCGGGTGACAGGAACCTACGAGCAGTACTTC. Amino acid sequence: CASSDRVTGTYEQYF.

The chain is built from TRBV6-5 and TRBJ1-5; no clear D gene. Trimming took 8 bases from V and 4 from J, leaving 12 bases between them. Per germline, CDR1 MNHEY and CDR2 SVGAGI. The CDR3 length is 13 residues. The CDR3 DNA follows: TGTGCCAGCGGGTGGGGAGGGAATCAGCCCCAGCATTTT. It codes for CASGWGGNQPQHF.

The V gene is TRBV28, the J gene TRBJ1-4; 7 bases are shared with TRBD1. The germline V gene has CDR1 MDHEN and CDR2 SYDVKM. The trim removed 7 bases at V and 4 bases at J, leaving 3 bases unmatched. There are 13 residues in the CDR3. The CDR3 here is CASKGANNEKLFF. The CDR3 region has the DNA TGTGCCAGCAAGGGGGCGAATAATGAAAAACTGTTTTTT.

This chain joins TRBV12-5 and TRBJ1-2; 8 bases match TRBD1. This CDR3 is built from 15 residues. J was trimmed by 5 bases and V by 3 bases; bases with no gene match: 8. Germline V gene sequence: CDR1 LGHNT, CDR2 FRNRAP. This CDR3 reads CASGFWSRGHYGYTF. The CDR3, as DNA: TGTGCTAGTGGTTTTTGGTCCAGGGGGCATTATGGCTACACCTTC.

Within the sample, this clone is medium-sized (0.01 to 0.1%). The chain joins TRBV5-8 to TRBJ1-1; D is unclear. Germline V gene lookup returns CDR1 SGHTS and CDR2 YDEGEE. This CDR3 has 13 residues. Trimming stripped 1 base from V and 1 base from J, with 5 bases between. CDR3 sequence reads: CASSLTANTEAFF. As DNA, the CDR3 is TGTGCCAGCAGCTTGACTGCGAACACTGAAGCTTTCTTT.

J is TRBJ2-7 and V is TRBV5-4; 10 nucleotides agree with TRBD2. J lost 1 base, V lost 4 bases, and 5 bases had no gene match. From germline, CDR1 is SGHNT and CDR2 YYREEE (reference sequence). The CDR3 consists of 15 residues. CDR3 nucleotides: TGTGCCAGCAGCGCACCGGGACTAGCGTCCTACGAGCAGTACTTC. It specifies CASSAPGLASYEQYF. Combining the CDR3 with reference TRBV5-4 and TRBJ2-7 gives the whole variable domain ETGVTQSPTHLIKTRGQQVTLRCSSQSGHNTVSWYQQALGQGPQFIFQYYREEENGRGNFPPRFSGLQFPNYSSELNVNALELDDSALYLCASSAPGLASYEQYFGPGTRLTVT.